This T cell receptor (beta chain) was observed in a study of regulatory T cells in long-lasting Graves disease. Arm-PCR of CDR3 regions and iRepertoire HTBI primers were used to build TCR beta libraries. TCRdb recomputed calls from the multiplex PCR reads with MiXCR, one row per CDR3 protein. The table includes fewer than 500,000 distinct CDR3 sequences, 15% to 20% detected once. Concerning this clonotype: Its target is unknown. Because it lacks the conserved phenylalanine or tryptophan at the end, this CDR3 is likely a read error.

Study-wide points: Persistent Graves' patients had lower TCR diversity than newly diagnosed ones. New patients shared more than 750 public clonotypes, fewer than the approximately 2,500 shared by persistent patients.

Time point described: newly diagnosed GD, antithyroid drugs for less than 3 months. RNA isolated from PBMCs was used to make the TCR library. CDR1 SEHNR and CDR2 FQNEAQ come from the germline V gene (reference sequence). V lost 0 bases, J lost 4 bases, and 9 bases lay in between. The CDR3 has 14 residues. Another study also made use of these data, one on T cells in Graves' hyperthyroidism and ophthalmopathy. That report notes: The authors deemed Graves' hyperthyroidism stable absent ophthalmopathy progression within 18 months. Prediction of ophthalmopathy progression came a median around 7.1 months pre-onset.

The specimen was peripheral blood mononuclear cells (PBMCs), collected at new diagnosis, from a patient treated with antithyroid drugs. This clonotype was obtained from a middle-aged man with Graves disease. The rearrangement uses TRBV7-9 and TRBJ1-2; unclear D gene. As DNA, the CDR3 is TGTGCCAGCAGCTTAGCACCAGCTACCTATGGCTACACCATC. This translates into CASSLAPATYGYTI.